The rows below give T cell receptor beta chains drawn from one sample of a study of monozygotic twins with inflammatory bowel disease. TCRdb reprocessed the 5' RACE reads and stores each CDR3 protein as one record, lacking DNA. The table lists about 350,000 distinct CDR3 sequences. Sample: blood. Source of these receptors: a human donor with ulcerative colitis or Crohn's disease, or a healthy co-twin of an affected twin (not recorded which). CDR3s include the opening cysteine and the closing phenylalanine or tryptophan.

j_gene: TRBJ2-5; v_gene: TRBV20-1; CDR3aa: CSAKTGSETQYF
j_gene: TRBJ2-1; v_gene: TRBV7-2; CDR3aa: CASTPWSGGAVEQFF
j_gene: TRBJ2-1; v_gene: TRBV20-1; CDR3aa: CSASGRVYNEQFF
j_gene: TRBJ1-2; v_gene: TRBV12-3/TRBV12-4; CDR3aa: CASKSYRDNYGYTF
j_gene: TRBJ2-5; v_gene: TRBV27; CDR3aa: CASSPTRSGGGTQYF
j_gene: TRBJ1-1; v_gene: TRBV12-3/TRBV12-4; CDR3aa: CASSLSVMEAFF
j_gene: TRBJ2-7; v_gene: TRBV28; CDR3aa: CATGRSYEQYF
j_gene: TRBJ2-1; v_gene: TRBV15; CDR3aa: CATSAGLAVNNEQFF
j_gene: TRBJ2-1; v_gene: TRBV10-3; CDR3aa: CAISETPGTGAYNEQFF
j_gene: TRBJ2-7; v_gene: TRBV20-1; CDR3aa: CSARRQLVRYEQYF
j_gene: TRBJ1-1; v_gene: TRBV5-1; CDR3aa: CASSLAPGGVTEAFF
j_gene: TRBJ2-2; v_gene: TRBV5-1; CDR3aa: CASTALGNADTGELFF
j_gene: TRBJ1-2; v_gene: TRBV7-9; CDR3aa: CASGLSGGVPYGYTF
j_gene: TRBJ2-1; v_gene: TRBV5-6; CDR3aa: CASSLSGPPNEQFF
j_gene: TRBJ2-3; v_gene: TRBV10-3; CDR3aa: CAISERSSTDTQYF
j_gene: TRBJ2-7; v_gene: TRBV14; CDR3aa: CASSQARKGDYRYEQYF
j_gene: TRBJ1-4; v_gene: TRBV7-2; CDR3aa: CASSLVGGSQKLFF
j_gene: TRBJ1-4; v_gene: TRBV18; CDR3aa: CASSVGQLEKLFF
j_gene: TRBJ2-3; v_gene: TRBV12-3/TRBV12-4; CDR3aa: CASSPKDTQYF
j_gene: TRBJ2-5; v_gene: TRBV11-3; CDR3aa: CASSLDSTSGGQETQYF
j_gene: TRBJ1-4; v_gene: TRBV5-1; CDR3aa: CASSLTGYTNEKLFF
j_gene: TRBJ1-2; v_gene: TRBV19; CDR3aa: CASSRGERNYGYTF
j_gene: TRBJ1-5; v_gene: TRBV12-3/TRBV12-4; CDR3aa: CASSFKGQLNQPQHF
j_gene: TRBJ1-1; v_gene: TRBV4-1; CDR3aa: CASSQHINTEAFF
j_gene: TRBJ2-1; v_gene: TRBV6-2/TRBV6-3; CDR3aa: CASSYRGVSGGNEQFF
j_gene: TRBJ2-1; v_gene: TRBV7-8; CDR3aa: CASSLNRLTIYNEQFF
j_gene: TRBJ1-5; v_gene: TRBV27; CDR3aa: CASSFGRGDDQPQHF
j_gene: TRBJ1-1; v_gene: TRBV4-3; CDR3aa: CASSQDTYMNTEAFF
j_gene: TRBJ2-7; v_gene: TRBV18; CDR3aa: CASSPGTNYEQYF
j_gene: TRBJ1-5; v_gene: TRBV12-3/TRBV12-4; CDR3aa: CASSRDSFSNQPQHF
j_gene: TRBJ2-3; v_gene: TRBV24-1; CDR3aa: CATSDLASGRSADTQYF
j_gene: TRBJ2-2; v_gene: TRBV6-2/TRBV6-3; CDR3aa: CASSPIGGENTGELFF
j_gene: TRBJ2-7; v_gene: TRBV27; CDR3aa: CASSWTGAEQYF
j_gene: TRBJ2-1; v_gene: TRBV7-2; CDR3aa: CASSSFTSGGAPEQFF
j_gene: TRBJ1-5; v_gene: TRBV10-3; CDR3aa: CAMGRGIEGQPQHF
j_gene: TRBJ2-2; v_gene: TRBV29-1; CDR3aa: CSVLGGSNTGELFF
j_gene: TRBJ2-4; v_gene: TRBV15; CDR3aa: CATSRSAGTRKNIQYF
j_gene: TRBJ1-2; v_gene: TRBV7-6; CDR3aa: CASSPLPPGDNGYTF
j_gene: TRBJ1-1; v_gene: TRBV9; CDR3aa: CASSFGQTTEAFF
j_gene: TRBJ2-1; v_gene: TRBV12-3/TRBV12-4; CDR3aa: CASSFLGRGRNEQFF
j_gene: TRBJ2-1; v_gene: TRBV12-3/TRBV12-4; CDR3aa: CASSRGQGVYNEQFF
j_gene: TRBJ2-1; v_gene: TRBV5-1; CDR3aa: CASRGQYNEQFF
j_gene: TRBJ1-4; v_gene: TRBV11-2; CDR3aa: CASSFGTGIDEKLFF
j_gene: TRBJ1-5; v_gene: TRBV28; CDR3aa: CASRGTDYSNQPQHF
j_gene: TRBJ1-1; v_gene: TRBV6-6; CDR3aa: CAGGGKYTEAFF
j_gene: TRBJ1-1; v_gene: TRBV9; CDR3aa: CASSVQTGGTEAFF
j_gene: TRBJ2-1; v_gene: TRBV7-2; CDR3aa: CASSWGLAREQFF
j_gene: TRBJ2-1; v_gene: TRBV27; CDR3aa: CASSRAGVRNEQFF
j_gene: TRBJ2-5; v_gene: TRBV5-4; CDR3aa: CASSLRGFETQYF
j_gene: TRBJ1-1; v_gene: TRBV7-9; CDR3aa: CASSPGMTEAFF